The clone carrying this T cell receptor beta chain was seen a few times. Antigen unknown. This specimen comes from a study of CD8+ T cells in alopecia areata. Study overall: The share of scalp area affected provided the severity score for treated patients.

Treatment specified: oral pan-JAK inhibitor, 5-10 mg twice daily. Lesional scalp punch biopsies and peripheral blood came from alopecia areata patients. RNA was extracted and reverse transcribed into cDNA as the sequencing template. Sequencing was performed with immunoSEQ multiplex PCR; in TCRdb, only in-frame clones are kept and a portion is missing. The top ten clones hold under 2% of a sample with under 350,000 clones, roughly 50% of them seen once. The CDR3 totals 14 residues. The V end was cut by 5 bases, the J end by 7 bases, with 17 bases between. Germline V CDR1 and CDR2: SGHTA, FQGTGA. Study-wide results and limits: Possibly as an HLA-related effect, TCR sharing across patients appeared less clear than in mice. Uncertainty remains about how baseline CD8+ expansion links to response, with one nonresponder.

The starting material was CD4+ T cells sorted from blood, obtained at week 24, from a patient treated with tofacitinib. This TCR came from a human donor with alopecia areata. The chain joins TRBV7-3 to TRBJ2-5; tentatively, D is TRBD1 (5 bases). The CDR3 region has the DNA TGTGCCAGCAGCCCGCATCAGGGATACGGGACCCAGTACTTC. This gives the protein CASSPHQGYGTQYF. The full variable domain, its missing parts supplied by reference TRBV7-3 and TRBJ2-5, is GAGVSQTPSNKVTEKGKYVELRCDPISGHTALYWYRQSLGQGPEFLIYFQGTGAADDSGLPNDRFFAVRPEGSVSTLKIQRTERGDSAVYLCASSPHQGYGTQYFGPGTRLLVL.